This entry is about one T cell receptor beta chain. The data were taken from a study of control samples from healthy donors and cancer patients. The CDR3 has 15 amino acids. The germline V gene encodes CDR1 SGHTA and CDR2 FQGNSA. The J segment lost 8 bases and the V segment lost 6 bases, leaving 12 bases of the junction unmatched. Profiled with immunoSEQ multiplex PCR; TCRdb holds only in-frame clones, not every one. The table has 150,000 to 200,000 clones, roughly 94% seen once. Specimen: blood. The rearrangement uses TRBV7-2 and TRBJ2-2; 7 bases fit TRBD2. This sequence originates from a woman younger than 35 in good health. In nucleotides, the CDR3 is TGTGCCAGCAGGGTAACGGGACTAAAGGCTGGGGAGCTGTTTTTT. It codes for CASRVTGLKAGELFF.